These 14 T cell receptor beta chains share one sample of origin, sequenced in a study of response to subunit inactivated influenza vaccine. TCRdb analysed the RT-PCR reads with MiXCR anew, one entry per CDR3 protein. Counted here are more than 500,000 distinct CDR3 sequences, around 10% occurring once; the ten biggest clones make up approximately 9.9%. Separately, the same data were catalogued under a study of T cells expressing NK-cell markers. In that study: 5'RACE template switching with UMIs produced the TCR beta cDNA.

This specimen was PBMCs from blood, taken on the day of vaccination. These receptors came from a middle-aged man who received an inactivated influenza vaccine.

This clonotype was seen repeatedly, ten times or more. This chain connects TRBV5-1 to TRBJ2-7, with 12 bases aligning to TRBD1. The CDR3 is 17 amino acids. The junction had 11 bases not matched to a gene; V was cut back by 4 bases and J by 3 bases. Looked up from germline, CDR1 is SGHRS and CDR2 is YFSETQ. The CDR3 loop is CASSRDRGPRLGYEQYF. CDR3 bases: TGCGCCAGCAGCCGGGACAGGGGGCCACGTCTCGGCTACGAGCAGTACTTC.

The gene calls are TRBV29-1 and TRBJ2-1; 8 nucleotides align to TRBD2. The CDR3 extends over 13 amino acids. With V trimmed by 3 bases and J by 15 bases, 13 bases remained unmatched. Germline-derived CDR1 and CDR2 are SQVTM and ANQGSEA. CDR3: CSVDPQAGGARFF. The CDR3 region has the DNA TGCAGCGTTGACCCCCAAGCCGGGGGGGCTAGGTTCTTC.

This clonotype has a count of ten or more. Written as DNA, the CDR3 is TGTGCCAGCAGTTCGAACCTCCTACGAGGGACTCAAGAGACCCAGTACTTC. As protein: CASSSNLLRGTQETQYF. This chain links TRBV28 with TRBJ2-5; a weak D match, TRBD2 (6 bases). The CDR3 loop spans 17 amino acids. The germline gives CDR1 MDHEN, CDR2 SYDVKM. The germline V and J ends were trimmed by 4 bases and 2 bases, with 20 bases remaining between them.

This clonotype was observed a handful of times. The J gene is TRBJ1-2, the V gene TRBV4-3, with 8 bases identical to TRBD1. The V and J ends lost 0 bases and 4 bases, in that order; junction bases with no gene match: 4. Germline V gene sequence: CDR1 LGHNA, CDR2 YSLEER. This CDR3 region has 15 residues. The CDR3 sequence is CASSQDQGASYGYTF. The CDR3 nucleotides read TGCGCCAGCAGCCAAGATCAGGGGGCGTCCTATGGCTACACCTTC.

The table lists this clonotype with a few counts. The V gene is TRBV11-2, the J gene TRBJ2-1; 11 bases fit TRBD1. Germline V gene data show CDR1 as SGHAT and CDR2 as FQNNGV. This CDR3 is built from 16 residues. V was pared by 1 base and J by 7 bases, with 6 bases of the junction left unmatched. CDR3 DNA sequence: TGTGCCAGCAGCTTAGCGGCCGGGACAGGGGGGAATGAGCAGTTCTTC. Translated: CASSLAAGTGGNEQFF.

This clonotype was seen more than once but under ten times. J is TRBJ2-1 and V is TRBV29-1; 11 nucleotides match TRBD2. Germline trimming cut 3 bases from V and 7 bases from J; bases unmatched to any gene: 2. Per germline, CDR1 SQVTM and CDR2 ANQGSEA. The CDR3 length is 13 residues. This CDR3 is CSVDSGGGNEQFF. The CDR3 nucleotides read TGCAGCGTTGATAGCGGGGGGGGTAATGAGCAGTTCTTC.

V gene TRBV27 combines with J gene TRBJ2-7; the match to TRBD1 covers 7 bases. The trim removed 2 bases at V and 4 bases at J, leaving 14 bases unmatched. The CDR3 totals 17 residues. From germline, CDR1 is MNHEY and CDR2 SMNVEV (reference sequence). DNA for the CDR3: TGTGCCAGCAGTTTACGTCGAGGTAGGGACAGATTATACGAGCAGTACTTC. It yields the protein CASSLRRGRDRLYEQYF.

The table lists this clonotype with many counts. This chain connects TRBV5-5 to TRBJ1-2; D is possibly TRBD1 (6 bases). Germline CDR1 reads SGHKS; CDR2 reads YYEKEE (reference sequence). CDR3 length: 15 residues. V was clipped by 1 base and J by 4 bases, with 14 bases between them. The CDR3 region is CASSLSTGKPYGYTF. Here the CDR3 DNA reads TGTGCCAGCAGCTTGTCTACAGGGAAACCCTATGGCTACACCTTC.

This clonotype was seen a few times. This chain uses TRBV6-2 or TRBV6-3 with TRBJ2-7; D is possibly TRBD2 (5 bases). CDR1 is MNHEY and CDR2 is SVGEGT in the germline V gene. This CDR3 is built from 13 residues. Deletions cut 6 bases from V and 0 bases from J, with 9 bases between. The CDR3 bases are TGTGCCAGCAGCCCGACTACCTCCTACGAGCAGTACTTC. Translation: CASSPTTSYEQYF.

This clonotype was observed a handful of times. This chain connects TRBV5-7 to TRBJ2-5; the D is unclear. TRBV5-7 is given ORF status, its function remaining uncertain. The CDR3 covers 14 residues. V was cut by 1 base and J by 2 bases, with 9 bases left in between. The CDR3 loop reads CASSLKRLQETQYF. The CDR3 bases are TGTGCCAGCAGCTTGAAAAGACTTCAAGAGACCCAGTACTTC.

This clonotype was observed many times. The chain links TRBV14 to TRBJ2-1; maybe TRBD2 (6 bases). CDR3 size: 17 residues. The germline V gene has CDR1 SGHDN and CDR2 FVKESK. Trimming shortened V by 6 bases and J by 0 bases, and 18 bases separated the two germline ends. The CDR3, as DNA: TGTGCCAGCAGACGGGACTGGCGTTCGAGCTCCTACAATGAGCAGTTCTTC. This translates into CASRRDWRSSSYNEQFF.

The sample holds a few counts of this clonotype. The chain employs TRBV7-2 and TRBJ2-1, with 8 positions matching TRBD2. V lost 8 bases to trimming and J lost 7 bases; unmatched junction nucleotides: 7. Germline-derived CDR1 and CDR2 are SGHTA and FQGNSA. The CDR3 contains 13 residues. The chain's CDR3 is CASALGGGNEQFF. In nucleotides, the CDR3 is TGTGCCAGCGCACTCGGGGGGGGGAATGAGCAGTTCTTC.

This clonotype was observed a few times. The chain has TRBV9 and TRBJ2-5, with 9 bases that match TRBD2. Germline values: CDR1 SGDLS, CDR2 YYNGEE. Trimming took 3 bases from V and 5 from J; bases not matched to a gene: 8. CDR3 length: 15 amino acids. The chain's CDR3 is CASSAGTSSWETQYF. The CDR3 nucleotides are TGTGCCAGCAGCGCCGGGACTAGCTCCTGGGAGACCCAGTACTTC.

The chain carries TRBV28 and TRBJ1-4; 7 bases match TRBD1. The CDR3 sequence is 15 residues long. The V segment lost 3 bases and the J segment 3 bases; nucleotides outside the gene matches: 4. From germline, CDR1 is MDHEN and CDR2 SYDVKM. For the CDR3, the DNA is TGTGCCAGCAGTTTTTCGACAGGGTCTAATGAAAAACTGTTTTTT. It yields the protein CASSFSTGSNEKLFF. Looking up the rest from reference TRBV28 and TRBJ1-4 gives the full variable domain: DVKVTQSSRYLVKRTGEKVFLECVQDMDHENMFWYRQDPGLGLRLIYFSYDVKMKEKGDIPEGYSVSREKKERFSLILESASTNQTSMYLCASSFSTGSNEKLFFGSGTQLSVL.